Here is one T cell receptor (beta chain) with its context. The antigen is undetermined. The data belong to a study of cytomegalovirus exposure and HLA in healthy donors. Study-wide context: The 500 to 750 first-cohort repertoires and the 100 to 150 validation repertoires shared the same platform, a later analysis reported. Study observations and caveats: A list of 150 to 200 TCR beta chains associated with cytomegalovirus was given. Subsequent analysis showed first-cohort TCR clusters tending to co-occur in 120 validation repertoires. Three CMV-associated chains proved CMV antigen-specific in vitro.

Some clones are missing from TCRdb's copy, which holds only in-frame ones; the method was immunoSEQ multiplex PCR. The data contain tens of thousands of clones, approximately 90% of them singletons. Germline CDR1 and CDR2: SQVTM and ANQGSEA. The CDR3 spans 15 residues. V lost 2 bases and J lost 3, with 14 bases in between. This chain links TRBV29-1 with TRBJ1-3; D call uncertain. Sequencing was carried out using PBMCs. The sequence was collected from a woman aged 18-29 years in good health and CMV-seronegative. CDR3 sequence: CSVELQREGGNTIYF. CDR3 DNA sequence: TGCAGCGTTGAACTCCAACGGGAAGGTGGAAACACCATATATTTT. The full variable domain, rest sourced from reference TRBV29-1 and TRBJ1-3, is SAVISQKPSRDICQRGTSLTIQCQVDSQVTMMFWYRQQPGQSLTLIATANQGSEATYESGFVIDKFPISRPNLTFSTLTVSNMSPEDSSIYLCSVELQREGGNTIYFGEGSWLTVV.